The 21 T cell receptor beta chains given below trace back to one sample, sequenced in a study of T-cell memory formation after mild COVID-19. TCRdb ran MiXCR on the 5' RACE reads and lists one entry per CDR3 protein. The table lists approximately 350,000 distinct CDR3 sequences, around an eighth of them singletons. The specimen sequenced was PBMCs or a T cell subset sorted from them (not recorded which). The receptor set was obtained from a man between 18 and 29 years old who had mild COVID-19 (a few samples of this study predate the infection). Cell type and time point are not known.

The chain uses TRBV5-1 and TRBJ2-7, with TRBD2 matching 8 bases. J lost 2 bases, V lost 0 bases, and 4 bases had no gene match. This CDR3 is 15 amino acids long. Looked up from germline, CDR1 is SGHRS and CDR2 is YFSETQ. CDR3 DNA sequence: TGCGCCAGCAGCTTGGCCGGGACTAGAACCTACGAGCAGTACTTC. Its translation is CASSLAGTRTYEQYF.

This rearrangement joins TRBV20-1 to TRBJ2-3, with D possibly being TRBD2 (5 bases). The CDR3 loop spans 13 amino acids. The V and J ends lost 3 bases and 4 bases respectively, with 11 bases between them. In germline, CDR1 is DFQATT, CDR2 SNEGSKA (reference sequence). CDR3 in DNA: TGCAGTGCTAGGACACGGGGTCCAGATACGCAGTATTTT. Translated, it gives CSARTRGPDTQYF.

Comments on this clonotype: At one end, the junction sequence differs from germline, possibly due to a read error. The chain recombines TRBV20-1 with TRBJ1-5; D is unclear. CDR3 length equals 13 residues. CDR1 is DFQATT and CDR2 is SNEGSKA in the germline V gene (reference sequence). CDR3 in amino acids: CSARGRGNQPQHF. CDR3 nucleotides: TGCAGTGCGAGAGGAAGGGGCAATCAGCCCCAGCATTTT.

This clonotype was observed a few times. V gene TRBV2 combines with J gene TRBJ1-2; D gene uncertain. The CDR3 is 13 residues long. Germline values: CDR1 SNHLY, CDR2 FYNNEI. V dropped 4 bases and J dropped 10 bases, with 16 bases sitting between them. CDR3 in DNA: TGTGCCAGCAGTGTAGAGGACGGATTTATCTACACCTTC. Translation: CASSVEDGFIYTF.

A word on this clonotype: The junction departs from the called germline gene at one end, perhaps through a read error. The CDR3 sequence is CASCFGGNEQFF. The CDR3 DNA reads as TGTGCCAGCTGTTTTGGGGGCAATGAGCAGTTCTTC. The chain combines TRBV12-3 or TRBV12-4 with TRBJ2-1; tentatively, D is TRBD1 or TRBD2 (5 bases each). CDR3 length: 12 amino acids.

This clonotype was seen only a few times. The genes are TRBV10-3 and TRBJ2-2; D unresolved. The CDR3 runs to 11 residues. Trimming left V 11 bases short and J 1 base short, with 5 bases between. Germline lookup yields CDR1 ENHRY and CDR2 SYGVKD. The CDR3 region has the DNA TGTGCCGTCGGGAACACCGGGGAGCTGTTTTTT. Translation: CAVGNTGELFF.

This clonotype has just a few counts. CDR3 loop: CASSPRDSPLHF. DNA of the CDR3: TGTGCCAGCTCACCAAGGGATTCACCCCTCCACTTT. The chain joins TRBV18 to TRBJ1-6; no clear D. CDR3 length: 12 residues. From germline, CDR1 is KGHSH and CDR2 LQKENI. Trimming removed 2 bases from V and 8 bases from J, with 4 bases in between.

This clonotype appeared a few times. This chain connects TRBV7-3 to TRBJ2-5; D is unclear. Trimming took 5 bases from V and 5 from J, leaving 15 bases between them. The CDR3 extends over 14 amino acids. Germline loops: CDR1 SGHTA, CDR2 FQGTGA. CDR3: CASSPRGKGETQYF. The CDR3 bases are TGTGCCAGCAGCCCCCGAGGCAAAGGGGAGACCCAGTACTTC.

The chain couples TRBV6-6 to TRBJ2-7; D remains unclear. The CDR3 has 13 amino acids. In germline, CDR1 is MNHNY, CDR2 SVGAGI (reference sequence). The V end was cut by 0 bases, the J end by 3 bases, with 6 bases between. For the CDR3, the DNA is TGTGCCAGCAGTTACTCGGGCAACTACGAGCAGTACGTC. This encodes CASSYSGNYEQYV.

The CDR3 DNA is TGCGCCAGCAGCCAAGATCTTTCCAATGGCAATCAGCCCCAGCATTTT. Protein: CASSQDLSNGNQPQHF. The gene calls are TRBV4-3 and TRBJ1-5; D gene unclear. The V gene lost 0 bases and the J gene lost 2 bases, with 11 bases spanning the gap. This CDR3 has 16 amino acids. The germline V gene has CDR1 LGHNA and CDR2 YSLEER.

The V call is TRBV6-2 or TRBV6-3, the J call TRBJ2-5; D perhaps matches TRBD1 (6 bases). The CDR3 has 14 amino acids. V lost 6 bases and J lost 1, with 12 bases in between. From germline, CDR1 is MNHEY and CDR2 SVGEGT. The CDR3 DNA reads TGTGCCAGCAGGTTAGAAGGGGGCCAAGAGACCCAGTACTTC. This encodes CASRLEGGQETQYF.

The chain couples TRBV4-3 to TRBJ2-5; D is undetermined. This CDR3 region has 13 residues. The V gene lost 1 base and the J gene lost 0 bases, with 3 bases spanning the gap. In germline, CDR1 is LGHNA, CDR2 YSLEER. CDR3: CASSQGNQETQYF. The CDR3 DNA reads TGCGCCAGCAGCCAAGGCAACCAAGAGACCCAGTACTTC.

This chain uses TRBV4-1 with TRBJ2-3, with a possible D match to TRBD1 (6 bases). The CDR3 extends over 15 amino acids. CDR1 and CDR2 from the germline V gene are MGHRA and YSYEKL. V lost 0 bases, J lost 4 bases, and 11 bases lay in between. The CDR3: CASSQEKQGADTQYF. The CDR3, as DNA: TGCGCCAGCAGCCAAGAAAAACAGGGTGCAGATACGCAGTATTTT.

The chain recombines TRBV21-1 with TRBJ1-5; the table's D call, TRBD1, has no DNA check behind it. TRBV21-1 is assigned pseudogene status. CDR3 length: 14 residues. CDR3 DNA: TGTGCCAGCAGCAAACAGGGCAAATATCAGCCCCAGCATTTT. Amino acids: CASSKQGKYQPQHF.

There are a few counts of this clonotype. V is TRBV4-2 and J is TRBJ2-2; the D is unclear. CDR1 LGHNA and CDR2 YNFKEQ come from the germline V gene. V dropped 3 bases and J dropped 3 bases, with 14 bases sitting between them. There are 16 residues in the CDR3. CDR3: CASSHRPNRDTGELFF. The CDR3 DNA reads TGTGCCAGCAGCCATCGCCCCAACCGGGACACCGGGGAGCTGTTTTTT.

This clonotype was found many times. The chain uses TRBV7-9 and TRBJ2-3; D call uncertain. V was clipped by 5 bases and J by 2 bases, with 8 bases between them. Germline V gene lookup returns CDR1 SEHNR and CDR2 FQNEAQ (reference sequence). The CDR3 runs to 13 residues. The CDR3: CASSQDPTDTQYF. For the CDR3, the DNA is TGTGCCAGCAGCCAGGACCCCACAGATACGCAGTATTTT.

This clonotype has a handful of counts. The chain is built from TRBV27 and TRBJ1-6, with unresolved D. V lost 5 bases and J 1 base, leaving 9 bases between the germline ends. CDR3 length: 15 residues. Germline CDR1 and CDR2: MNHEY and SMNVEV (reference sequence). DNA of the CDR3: TGTGCCAGCAGTCCCAGATGGTCCTATAATTCACCCCTCCACTTT. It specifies CASSPRWSYNSPLHF.

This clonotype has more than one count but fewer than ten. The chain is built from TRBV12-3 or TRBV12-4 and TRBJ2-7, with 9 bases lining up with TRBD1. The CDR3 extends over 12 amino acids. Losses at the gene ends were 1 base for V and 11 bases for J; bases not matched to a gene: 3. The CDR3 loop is CASSLGDRDEYF. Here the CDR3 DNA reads TGTGCCAGCAGTTTAGGGGACAGGGATGAGTACTTC.

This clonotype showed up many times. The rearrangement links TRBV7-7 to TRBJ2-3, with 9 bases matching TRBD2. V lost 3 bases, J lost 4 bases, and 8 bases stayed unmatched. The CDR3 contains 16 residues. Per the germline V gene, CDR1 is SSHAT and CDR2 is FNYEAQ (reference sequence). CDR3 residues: CASSLRSGGPPDTQYF. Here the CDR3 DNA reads TGTGCCAGCAGCTTGAGAAGCGGGGGGCCCCCAGATACGCAGTATTTT.

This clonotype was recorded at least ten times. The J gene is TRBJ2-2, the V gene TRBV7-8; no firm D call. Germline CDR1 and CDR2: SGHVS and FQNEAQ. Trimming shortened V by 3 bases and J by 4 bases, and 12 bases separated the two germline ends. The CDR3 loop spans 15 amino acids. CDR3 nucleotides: TGTGCCAGCAGCTTTACCAGAAGCGCCACCGGGGAGCTGTTTTTT. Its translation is CASSFTRSATGELFF.

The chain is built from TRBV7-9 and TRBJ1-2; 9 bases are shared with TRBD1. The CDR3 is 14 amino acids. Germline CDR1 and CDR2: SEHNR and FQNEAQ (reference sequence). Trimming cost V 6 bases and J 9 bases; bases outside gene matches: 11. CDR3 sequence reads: CASRPWTGAFSYTF. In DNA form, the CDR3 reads TGTGCCAGCAGACCCTGGACAGGGGCGTTTAGCTACACCTTC.